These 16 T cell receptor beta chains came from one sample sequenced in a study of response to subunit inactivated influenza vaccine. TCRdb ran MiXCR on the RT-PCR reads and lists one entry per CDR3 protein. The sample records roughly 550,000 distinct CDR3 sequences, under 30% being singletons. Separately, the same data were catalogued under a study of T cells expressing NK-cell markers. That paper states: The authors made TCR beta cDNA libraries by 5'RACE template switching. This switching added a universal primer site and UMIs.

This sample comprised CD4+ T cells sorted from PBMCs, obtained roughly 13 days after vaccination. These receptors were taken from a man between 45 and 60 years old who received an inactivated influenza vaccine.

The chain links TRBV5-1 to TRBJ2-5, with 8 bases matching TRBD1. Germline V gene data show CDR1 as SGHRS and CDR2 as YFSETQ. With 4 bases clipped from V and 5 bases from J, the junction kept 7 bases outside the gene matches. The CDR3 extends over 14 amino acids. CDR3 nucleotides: TGCGCCAGCAGCAAGACAGGGGCGGTGGAGACCCAGTACTTC. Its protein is CASSKTGAVETQYF.

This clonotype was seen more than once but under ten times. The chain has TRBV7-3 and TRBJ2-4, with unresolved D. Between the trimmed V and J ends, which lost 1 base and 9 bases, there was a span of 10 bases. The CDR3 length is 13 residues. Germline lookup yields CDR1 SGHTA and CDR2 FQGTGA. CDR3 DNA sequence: TGTGCCAGCAGCTTAAAACCCTCCGGCATTCAGTACTTC. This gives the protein CASSLKPSGIQYF.

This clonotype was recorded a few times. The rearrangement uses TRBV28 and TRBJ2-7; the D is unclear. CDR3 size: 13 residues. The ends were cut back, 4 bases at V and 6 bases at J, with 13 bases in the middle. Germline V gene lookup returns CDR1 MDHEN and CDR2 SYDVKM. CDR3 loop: CASSSFVVGEQYF. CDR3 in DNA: TGTGCCAGCAGTTCTTTCGTGGTGGGCGAGCAGTACTTC.

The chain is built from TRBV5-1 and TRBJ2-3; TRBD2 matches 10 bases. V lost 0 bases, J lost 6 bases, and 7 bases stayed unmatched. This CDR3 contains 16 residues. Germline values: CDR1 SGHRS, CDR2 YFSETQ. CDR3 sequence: CASSLASGGAADTQYF. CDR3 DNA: TGCGCCAGCAGCTTGGCGAGCGGGGGGGCCGCTGATACGCAGTATTTT.

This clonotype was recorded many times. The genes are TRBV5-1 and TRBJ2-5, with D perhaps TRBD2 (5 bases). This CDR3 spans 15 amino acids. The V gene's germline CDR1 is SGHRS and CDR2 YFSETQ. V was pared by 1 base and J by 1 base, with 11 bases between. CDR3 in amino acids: CASSLRASLQETQYF. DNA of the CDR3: TGCGCCAGCAGCTTGAGGGCTAGCCTCCAAGAGACCCAGTACTTC.

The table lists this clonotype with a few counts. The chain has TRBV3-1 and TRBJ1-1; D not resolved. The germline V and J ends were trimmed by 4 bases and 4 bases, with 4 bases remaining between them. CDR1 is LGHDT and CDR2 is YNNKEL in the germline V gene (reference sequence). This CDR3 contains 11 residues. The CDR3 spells CASSRFTEAFF. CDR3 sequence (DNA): TGTGCCAGCAGCCGTTTCACTGAAGCTTTCTTT.

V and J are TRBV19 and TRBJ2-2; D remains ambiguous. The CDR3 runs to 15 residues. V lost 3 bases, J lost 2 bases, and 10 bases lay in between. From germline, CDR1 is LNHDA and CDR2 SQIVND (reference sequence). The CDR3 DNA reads TGTGCCAGTAGTATCCCTGGCATAAACACCGGGGAGCTGTTTTTT. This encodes CASSIPGINTGELFF.

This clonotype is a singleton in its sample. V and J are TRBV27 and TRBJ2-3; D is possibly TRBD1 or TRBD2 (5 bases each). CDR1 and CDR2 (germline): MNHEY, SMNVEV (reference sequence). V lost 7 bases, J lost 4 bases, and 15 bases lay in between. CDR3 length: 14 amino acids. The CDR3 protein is CASKGILGPDTQYF. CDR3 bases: TGTGCCAGCAAGGGGATCTTGGGACCAGATACGCAGTATTTT.

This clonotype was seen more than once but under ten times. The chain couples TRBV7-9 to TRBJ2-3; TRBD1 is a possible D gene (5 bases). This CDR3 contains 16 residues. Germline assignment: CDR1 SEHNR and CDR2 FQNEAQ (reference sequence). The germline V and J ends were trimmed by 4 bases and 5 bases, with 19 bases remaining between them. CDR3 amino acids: CASSSHALGPGDTQYF. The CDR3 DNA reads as TGTGCCAGCAGCTCCCACGCTCTGGGGCCAGGAGATACGCAGTATTTT. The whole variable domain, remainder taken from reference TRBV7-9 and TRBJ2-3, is DTGVSQNPRHKITKRGQNVTFRCDPISEHNRLYWYRQTLGQGPEFLTYFQNEAQLEKSRLLSDRFSAERPKGSFSTLEIQRTEQGDSAMYLCASSSHALGPGDTQYFGPGTRLTVL.

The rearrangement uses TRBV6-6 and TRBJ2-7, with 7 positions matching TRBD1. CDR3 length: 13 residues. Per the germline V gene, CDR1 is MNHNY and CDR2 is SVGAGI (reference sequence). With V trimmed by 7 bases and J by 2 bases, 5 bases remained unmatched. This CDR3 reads CASKPGQTYEQYF. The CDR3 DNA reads TGTGCCAGCAAACCGGGACAGACCTACGAGCAGTACTTC.

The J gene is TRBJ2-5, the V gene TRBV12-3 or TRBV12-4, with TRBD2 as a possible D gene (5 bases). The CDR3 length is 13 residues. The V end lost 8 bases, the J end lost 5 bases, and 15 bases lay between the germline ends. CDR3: CASGPLGRETQYF. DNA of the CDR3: TGTGCCAGCGGACCACTAGGGCGGGAGACCCAGTACTTC.

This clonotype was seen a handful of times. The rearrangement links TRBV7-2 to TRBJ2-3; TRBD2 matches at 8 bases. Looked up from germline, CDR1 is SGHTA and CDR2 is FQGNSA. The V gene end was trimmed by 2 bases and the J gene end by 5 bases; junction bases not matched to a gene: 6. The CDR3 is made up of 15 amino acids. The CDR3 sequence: CASSLYGRALDTQYF. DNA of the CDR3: TGTGCCAGCAGCTTATACGGGAGGGCCTTAGATACGCAGTATTTT.

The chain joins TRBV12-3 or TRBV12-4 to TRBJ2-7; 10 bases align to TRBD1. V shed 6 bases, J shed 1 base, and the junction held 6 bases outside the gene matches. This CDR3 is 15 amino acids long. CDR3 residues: CASSLRGQGSYEQYF. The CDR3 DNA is TGTGCCAGCAGCCTAAGGGGACAGGGGTCCTACGAGCAGTACTTC.

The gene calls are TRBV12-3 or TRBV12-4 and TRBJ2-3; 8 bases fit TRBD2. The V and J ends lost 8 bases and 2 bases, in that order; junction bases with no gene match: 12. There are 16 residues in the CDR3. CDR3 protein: CASSYGGTRVTDTQYF. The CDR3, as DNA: TGTGCCAGCTCTTACGGGGGGACTAGGGTCACAGATACGCAGTATTTT.

The CDR3 region has the DNA TGTGCCAGCTATATGGGGCCGCGAAACACCGGGGAGCTGTTTTTT. Translating gives CASYMGPRNTGELFF. The chain has TRBV7-9 and TRBJ2-2; possibly TRBD1 for D (5 bases). The germline V and J ends were trimmed by 8 bases and 2 bases, with 15 bases remaining between them. Germline V gene lookup returns CDR1 SEHNR and CDR2 FQNEAQ (reference sequence). The CDR3 loop spans 15 amino acids.

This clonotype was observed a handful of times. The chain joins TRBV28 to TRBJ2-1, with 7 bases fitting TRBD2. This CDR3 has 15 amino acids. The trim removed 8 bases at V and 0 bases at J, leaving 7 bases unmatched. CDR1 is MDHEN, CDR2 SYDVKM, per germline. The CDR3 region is CASVVGGSSYNEQFF. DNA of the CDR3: TGTGCCAGCGTGGTAGGCGGGAGCTCCTACAATGAGCAGTTCTTC.